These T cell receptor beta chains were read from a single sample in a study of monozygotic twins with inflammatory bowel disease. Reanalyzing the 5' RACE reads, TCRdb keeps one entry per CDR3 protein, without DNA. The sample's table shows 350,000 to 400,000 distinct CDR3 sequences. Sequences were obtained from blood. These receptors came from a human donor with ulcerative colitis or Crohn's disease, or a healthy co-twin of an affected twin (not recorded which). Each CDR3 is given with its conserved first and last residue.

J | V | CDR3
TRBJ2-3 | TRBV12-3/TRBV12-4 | CASSPGTTGAGDTQYF
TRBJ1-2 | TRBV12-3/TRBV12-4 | CASSLVAGADYGYTF
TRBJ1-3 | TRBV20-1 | CSARDGAPRRNTIYF
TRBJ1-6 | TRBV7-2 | CASSLAWWNQGVDSPLHF
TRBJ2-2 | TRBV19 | CASSITGSNGELFF
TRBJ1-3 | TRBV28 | CASSLLEGYTIYF
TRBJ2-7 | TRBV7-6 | CASSLEIPGADEQYF
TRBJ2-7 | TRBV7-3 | CASSPGSLAGGLPDEQYF
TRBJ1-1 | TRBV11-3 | CASSLDGRVDTEAFF
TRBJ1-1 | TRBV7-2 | CASSLEGGAQNTEAFF
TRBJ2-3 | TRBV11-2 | CASSLVWDPLGDTQYF
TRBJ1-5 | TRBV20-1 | CSARVGTGGNQPQHF
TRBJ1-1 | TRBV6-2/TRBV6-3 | CASTDTMNTEAFF
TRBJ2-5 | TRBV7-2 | CASTNRGGGGTQYF
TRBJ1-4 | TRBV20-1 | CSARPLQGAEEKLFF
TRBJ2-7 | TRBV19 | CASSIGQNYEQYF
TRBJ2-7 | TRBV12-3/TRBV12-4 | CASRPGRRVGEQYF
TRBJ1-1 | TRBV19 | CASSSPGQPNTEAFF
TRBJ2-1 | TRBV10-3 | CATAGTGNEQFF
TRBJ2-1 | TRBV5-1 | CASFTSGGYNEQFF
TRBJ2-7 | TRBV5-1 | CASSVGQLSVDEQYF
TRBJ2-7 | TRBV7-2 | CASSPGTSGWYEQYF
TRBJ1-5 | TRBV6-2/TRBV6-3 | CASSLRDQPQHF
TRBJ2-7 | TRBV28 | CASSGDPGNRQYF
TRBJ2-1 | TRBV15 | CATRGAYNEQFF
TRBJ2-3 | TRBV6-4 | CASSLLAASTDTQYF
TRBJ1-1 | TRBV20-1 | CRLTYRGKYTEAFF
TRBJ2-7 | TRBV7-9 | CASSLAGLLWEQYF
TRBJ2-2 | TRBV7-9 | CASSDRVGTANTGELFF
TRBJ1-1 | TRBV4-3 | CASSQTERKTEAFF
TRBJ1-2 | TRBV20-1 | CSARRTGGRDGYTF
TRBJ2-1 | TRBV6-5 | CASSYRDRVYNEQFF
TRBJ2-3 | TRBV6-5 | CASSLFGGGGVTDTQYF
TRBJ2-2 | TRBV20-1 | CSAQTSGGNTGELLF
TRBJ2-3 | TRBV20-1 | CSARSGLAVRTDTQYF
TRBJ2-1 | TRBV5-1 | CASSSEGQNNEQFF
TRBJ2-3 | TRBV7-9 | CASSERDREGDTQYF
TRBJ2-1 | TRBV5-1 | CASSFLPIQGRDNNEQFF
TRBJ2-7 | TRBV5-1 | CASSWSGEGYEQYF
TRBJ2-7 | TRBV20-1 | CSARVMGFFYEQYF
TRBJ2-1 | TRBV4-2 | CASSQDLDREFF
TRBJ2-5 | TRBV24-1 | CATSDPGNQETQYF
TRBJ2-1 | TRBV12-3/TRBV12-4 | CASTGFGGNNYNEQFF
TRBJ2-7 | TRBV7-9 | CASSLAVHEQYF
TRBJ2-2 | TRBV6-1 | CASCARANTGELFF
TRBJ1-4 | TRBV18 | CASSLLQGDFNEKLFF
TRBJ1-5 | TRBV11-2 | CASSLGDRGGGQPQHF
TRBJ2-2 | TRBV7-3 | CASGFTGGPGELFF
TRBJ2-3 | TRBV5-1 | CASSFPQGYTDTQYF
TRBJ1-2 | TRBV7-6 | CASSLTGEGRSNYGYTF
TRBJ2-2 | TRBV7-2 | CASRRDRGAGELFF